Sequencing of this T cell receptor (beta chain) was carried out in a study of cytomegalovirus exposure and HLA in healthy donors. Primers: 60 Vbeta forward and 13 Jbeta reverse. Sequencing used immunoSEQ multiplex PCR; TCRdb keeps in-frame clones, though not all of them. The repertoire consists of about 170,000 clones, with approximately 81% occurring once and the leading ten covering 2.5% to 3%. V was pared by 4 bases and J by 0 bases, with 7 bases between. The CDR3 loop spans 14 amino acids. The V gene's germline CDR1 is SQVTM and CDR2 ANQGSEA. This rearrangement joins TRBV29-1 to TRBJ2-6; tentatively, D is TRBD1 (5 bases). Sequenced sample: PBMCs. The clonotype was recovered from a man aged 25 to 40 in good health and CMV-seropositive. The CDR3 spells CSVATDSGANVLTF. CDR3 DNA sequence: TGCAGCGTTGCGACAGACTCTGGGGCCAACGTCCTGACTTTC.